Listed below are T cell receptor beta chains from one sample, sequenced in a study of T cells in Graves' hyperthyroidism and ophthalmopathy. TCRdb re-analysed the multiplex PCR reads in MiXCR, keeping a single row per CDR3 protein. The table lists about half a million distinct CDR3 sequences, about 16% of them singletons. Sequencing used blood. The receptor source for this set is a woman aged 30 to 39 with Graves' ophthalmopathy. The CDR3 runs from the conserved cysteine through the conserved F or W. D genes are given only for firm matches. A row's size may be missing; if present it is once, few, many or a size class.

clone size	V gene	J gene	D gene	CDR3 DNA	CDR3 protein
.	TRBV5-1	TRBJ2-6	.	TGCGCCAGCAGCTTGTTAGGGGCAGGAGGGGCCAACGTCCTGACTTTC	CASSLLGAGGANVLTF
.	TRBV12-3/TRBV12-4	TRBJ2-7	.	TGTGCCAGCAAAGAGCCGGGTCTAAACGAGCAGTACTTC	CASKEPGLNEQYF
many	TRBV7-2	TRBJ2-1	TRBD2	TGTGCCAGCAGCCCCTACGGACTAGCGGGACCGGAGAATGAGCAGTTCTTC	CASSPYGLAGPENEQFF
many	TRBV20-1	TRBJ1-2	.	TGCAGTGCTAGAGAAACGGGGGGGGCCTGGCTCTATGGCTACACCTTC	CSARETGGAWLYGYTF
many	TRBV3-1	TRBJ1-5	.	TGTGCCAGCAGCCCGGACGGGGGGGGAGGTCAGCCCCAGCATTTT	CASSPDGGGGQPQHF
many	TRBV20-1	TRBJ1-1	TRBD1	TGCAGTGCTAGGGACAGGGGGCTAAGGGGCACTGAAGCTTTCTTT	CSARDRGLRGTEAFF
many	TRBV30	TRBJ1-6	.	TGTGCCTGGATCCAGCCGGGCAGGGGAAATTCACCCCTCCACTTT	CAWIQPGRGNSPLHF
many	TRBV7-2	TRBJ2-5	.	TGTGCCAGCAGCTCCGAGAGGGCGGAGACCCAGTACTTC	CASSSERAETQYF
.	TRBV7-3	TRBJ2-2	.	TGTGCCAGCAGCTTATTAAGCCCGGCAGGGATGGTCGGGGAGCTGTTTTTT	CASSLLSPAGMVGELFF
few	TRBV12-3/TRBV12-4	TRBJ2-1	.	TGTGCCAGCAGGAAACCTCCTGGGAATGAGCAGTTCTTC	CASRKPPGNEQFF
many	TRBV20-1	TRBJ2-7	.	TGCAGTGCTAGAGATGGGGTCACCTACGAGCAGTACTTC	CSARDGVTYEQYF
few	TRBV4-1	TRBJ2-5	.	TGCGCCAGCAGCCCCAAATCGGGCCCGAGGGAGACCCAGTACTTC	CASSPKSGPRETQYF
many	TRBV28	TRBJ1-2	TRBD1	TGTGCCACCACCGGGACAGGCTTTGCCAACTATGGCTACACCTTC	CATTGTGFANYGYTF
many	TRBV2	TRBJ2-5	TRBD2	TGTGCCAGCAGTCCTTCAATGATGCGGGAGGGCCGCGAGACCCAGTACTTC	CASSPSMMREGRETQYF
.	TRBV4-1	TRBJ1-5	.	TGCGCCAGCAGCAAGACAGGCAGCAATCAGCCCCAGCATTTT	CASSKTGSNQPQHF
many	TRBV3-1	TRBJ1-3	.	TGTGCCAGCAGCCAAGGTGTGGCAGACGGAAACACCATATATTTT	CASSQGVADGNTIYF
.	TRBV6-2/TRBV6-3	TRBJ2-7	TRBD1	TGTGCCAGCACGCGACAGGGGATATACGGGCAGTACTTC	CASTRQGIYGQYF
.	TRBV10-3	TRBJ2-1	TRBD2	TGTGCCATCAGTGACGGCGGGAGCTCCTACAGTGAGCAGTTCTTC	CAISDGGSSYSEQFF
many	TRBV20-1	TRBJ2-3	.	TGCAGTGCTAGAGGTTTCGCACTCGGCACAGATACGCAGTATTTT	CSARGFALGTDTQYF
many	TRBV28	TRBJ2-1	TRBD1	TGTGCCAGCAGTTTGGGGACAGTTAATGAGCAGTTCTTC	CASSLGTVNEQFF
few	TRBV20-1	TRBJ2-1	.	TGCAGTGCGGGGATCCCCTCCTACAATGAGCAGTTCTTC	CSAGIPSYNEQFF
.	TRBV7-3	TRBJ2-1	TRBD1	TGTGCCAGCAGCCTACAGGGGCGCAGTGAGCAGTTCTTC	CASSLQGRSEQFF